Given below is one T cell receptor (beta chain) in context. Specified time point: patch test 3, about 24 weeks after DPC sensitization. Treatment defined: therapeutic diphenylcyclopropenone sensitization with weekly scalp DPC. This sample is part of a study of human T cells and chemical hapten exposure. From germline, CDR1 is SEHNR and CDR2 FQNEAQ (reference sequence). The CDR3 is 10 residues long. Trimming took 6 bases from V and 15 from J, leaving 12 bases between them. MiXCR, applied by TCRdb to the RACE reads, yields one record per CDR3 protein. The data show about 170,000 distinct CDR3 sequences, 25% to 30% seen once.

Sequencing was performed on whole blood, taken in connection with sensitization to the hapten diphenylcyclopropenone (DPC). This sequence was found in a woman between 18 and 29 years old with alopecia areata. Some clones in this sample may be carry-over from other donors' samples. This chain joins TRBV7-9 and TRBJ2-1; no definite D call. CDR3 sequence (DNA): TGTGCCAGCAGTGAACGGCTAATGTTCTTC. Amino acid sequence: CASSERLMFF.